The 12 T cell receptor beta chains in this list originate from one sample, sequenced in a study of tumor-infiltrating lymphocytes in primary liver carcinoma. Starting from approximately 470 ng of total RNA, TCR beta cDNA was produced with a primer in the constant region. Three nested multiplex PCR rounds of slightly modified ARM-PCR generated TCR beta libraries. Rounds one and two of PCR, each of 10 cycles, were primed with TRBV1-TRBV30 forward primers and a C-beta reverse primer. TCRdb redid the calling of the multiplex PCR reads with MiXCR, one entry per CDR3 protein. The sample has roughly 80,000 distinct CDR3 sequences, under 75% seen once; the top ten hold 26%. From roughly 20-30 mg of unsorted bulk tissue, DNA and RNA were co-extracted together. The sequenced sample was tumor-adjacent normal liver tissue. These receptors were obtained from a man in his forties or fifties with primary liver carcinoma and hepatitis B virus infection.

As to this clonotype: The junction differs from germline at one of its ends, possibly a read error. This chain uses TRBV7-9 with TRBJ2-7; TRBD2 is a possible D gene (5 bases). Germline V lookup: CDR1 SEHNR, CDR2 FQNEAQ (reference sequence). This CDR3 has 14 amino acids. CDR3 loop: CASSLEGGYYEQHF. The CDR3 DNA follows: TGTGCCAGCAGCTTAGAAGGCGGGTACTACGAGCAGCACTTC.

The rearrangement joins TRBV7-2 to TRBJ1-2; D is possibly TRBD1 (6 bases). The CDR3 covers 14 residues. CDR1 and CDR2 (germline): SGHTA, FQGNSA. Trimming stripped 6 bases from V and 4 bases from J, with 15 bases between. The CDR3 DNA is TGTGCCAGCAGTGAAGGGGGGAGTCCCTATGGCTACACCTTC. This gives the protein CASSEGGSPYGYTF.

As concerns this clonotype: One end of the junction is discordant with germline, which a read error may explain. The V call is TRBV11-3, the J call TRBJ2-2, with D maybe TRBD1 (6 bases). This CDR3 is 14 amino acids long. From germline, CDR1 is SGHNT and CDR2 YENEEA. The CDR3 sequence: CAISLGQFTGELFF. The CDR3, as DNA: TGTGCCATCAGCTTAGGACAGTTCACCGGGGAGCTGTTTTTT.

This clonotype was seen more than once but under ten times. This chain joins TRBV5-5 and TRBJ2-7; the D call may be TRBD1 or TRBD2 (5 bases each). Germline V gives CDR1 SGHKS, CDR2 YYEKEE (reference sequence). Deletions cut 0 bases from V and 3 bases from J, with 10 bases between. The CDR3 length is 14 residues. CDR3 sequence (DNA): TGTGCCAGCAGCTTGGAAGGGACCAACTACGAGCAGTACTTC. Residues: CASSLEGTNYEQYF.

To note about this clonotype: A much larger clonotype is one base distant, so this may be a read error. The V call is TRBV5-1, the J call TRBJ2-1; TRBD1 matches at 7 bases. The germline gives CDR1 SGHRS, CDR2 YFSETQ. This CDR3 region has 15 residues. CDR3 residues: CASSYEDRFYNGQFF. DNA for the CDR3: TGCGCCAGCAGCTACGAGGACAGGTTCTACAATGGGCAGTTCTTC.

As for this clonotype: An end of the junction does not agree with germline; a read error may underlie this. The V and J genes are TRBV5-1 and TRBJ2-1, with 10 bases matching TRBD2. This CDR3 comprises 18 residues. Germline CDR1 SGHRS, CDR2 YFSETQ. The CDR3 is CASSLALASGSGYNEQLF. In DNA, the CDR3 is TGCGCCAGCAGCTTGGCATTGGCTAGCGGGAGTGGCTACAATGAGCAGCTCTTC.

This clonotype was detected a few times. A much larger clone differs from this one at a single base, so this may be a read error. The chain couples TRBV14 to TRBJ2-1; D may be TRBD2 (5 bases). Germline CDR1 and CDR2: SGHDN and FVKESK. V gave up 5 bases and J gave up 3 bases, with 11 bases separating them. This CDR3 contains 14 residues. The CDR3: CASSLERLYNEQFF. CDR3 nucleotide sequence: TGTGCCAGCAGCTTAGAGCGGCTCTACAATGAGCAGTTCTTC.

Of note for this clonotype: With a much larger clone just one base away, this may be a read error. The rearrangement links TRBV7-9 to TRBJ1-2; D perhaps matches TRBD1 (5 bases). CDR3 size: 14 residues. V was trimmed by 3 bases and J by 6 bases, leaving 14 bases between them. CDR1 is SEHNR and CDR2 is FQNEAQ in the germline V gene (reference sequence). The CDR3 protein is CASSLTVPVNGYTF. The CDR3 coding sequence is TGTGCCAGCAGCTTGACAGTACCGGTGAATGGCTACACCTTC.

Concerning this clonotype: An end of the junction does not agree with germline; a read error may underlie this. The chain is built from TRBV29-1 and TRBJ1-1; D unresolved. This CDR3 contains 13 residues. Per germline, CDR1 SQVTM and CDR2 ANQGSEA. CDR3 coding DNA: TGCAGCGTTTTAAGGACCTCAGGCTCCGAAGCTCTCTTT. It yields the protein CSVLRTSGSEALF.

This clonotype was seen more than once but under ten times. The chain recombines TRBV9 with TRBJ2-1, with TRBD2 matching over 10 bases. This CDR3 spans 16 amino acids. Germline V lookup: CDR1 SGDLS, CDR2 YYNGEE. Germline trimming cut 0 bases from V and 6 bases from J; bases unmatched to any gene: 6. DNA for the CDR3: TGTGCCAGCAGCGTAGAAGGGACTAGCGTATCCAATGAGCAGTTCTTC. Amino acids: CASSVEGTSVSNEQFF.

About this clonotype itself: Since a much larger clone is just one base distant, this may be a read error. The rearrangement links TRBV28 to TRBJ2-1, with 10 nucleotides matching TRBD2. This CDR3 has 14 amino acids. The germline gives CDR1 MDHEN, CDR2 SYDVKM. CDR3 loop: CTSSLLAGRDEQFF. CDR3 nucleotide sequence: TGTACCAGCAGTTTACTAGCGGGGAGGGATGAGCAGTTCTTC.

To note about this clonotype: This may arise from a read error, as a much more abundant clone is one base away. This sequence joins TRBV28 and TRBJ1-5, with no clear D. Germline V lookup: CDR1 MDHEN, CDR2 SYDVKM. The CDR3 runs to 13 residues. V lost 5 bases, J lost 2 bases, and 7 bases lay in between. The CDR3 loop is CASSGEGNQPQHF. In nucleotides, the CDR3 is TGTGCCAGCAGTGGCGAGGGCAATCAGCCCCAGCATTTT. Filled out from reference TRBV28 and TRBJ1-5, the complete variable domain reads DVKVTQSSRYLVKRTGEKVFLECVQDMDHENMFWYRQDPGLGLRLIYFSYDVKMKEKGDIPEGYSVSREKKERFSLILESASTNQTSMYLCASSGEGNQPQHFGDGTRLSIL.